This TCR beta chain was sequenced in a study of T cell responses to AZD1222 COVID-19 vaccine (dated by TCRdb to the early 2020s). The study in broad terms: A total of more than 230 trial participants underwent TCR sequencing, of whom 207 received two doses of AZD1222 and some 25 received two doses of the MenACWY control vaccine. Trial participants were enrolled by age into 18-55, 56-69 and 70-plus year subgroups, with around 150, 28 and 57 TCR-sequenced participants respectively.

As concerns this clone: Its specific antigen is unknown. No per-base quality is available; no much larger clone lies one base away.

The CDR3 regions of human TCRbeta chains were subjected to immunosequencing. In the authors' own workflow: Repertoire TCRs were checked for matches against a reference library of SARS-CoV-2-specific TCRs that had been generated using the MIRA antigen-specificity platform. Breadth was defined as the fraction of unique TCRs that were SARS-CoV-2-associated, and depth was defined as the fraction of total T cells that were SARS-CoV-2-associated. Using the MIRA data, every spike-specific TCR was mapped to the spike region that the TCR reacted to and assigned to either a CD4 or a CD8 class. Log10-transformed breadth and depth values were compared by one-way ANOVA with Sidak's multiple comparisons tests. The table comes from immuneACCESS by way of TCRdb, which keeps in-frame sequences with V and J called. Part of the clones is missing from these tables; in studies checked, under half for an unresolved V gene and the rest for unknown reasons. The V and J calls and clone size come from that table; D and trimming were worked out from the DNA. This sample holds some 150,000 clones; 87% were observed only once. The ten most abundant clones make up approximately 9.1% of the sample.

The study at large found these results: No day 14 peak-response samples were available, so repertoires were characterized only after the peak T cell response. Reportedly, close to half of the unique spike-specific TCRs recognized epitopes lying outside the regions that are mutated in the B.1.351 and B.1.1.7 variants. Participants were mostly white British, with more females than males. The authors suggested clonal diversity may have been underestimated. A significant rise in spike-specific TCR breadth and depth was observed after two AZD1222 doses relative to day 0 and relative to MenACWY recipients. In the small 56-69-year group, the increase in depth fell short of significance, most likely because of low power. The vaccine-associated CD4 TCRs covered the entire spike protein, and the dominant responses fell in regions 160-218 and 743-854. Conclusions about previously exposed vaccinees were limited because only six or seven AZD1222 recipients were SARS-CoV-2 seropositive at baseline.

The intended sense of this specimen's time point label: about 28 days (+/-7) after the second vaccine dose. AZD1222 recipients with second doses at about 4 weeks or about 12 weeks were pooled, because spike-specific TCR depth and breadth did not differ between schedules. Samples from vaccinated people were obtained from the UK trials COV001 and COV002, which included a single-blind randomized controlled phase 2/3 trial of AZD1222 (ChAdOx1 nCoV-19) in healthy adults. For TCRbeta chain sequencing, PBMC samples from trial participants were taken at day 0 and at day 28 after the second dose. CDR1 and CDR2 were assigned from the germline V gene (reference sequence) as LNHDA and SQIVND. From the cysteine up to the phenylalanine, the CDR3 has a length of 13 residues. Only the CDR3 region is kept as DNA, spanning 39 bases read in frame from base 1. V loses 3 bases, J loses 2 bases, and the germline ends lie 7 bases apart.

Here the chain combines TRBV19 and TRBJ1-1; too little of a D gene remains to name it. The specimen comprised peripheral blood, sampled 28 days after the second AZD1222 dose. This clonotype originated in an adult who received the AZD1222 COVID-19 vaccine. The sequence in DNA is TGTGCCAGTAGTATTTTGGGTAACACTGAAGCTTTCTTT. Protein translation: CASSILGNTEAFF.